This record looks at one TCR beta chain sequence and its context. The data belong to a study of blood T cell repertoires in COVID-19. For the study at large: PBMCs, B-cell-depleted T cells, or T cells were the source of the cDNA or gDNA that made up the material.

The CDR3 sequence is 14 residues long. With 6 bases clipped from V and 3 bases from J, the junction kept 8 bases outside the gene matches. The V gene's germline CDR1 is MNHNY and CDR2 SVGAGI (reference sequence). In the authors' workflow: Reference gene primer amplification in the assay estimated nucleated cell counts. The table came from immunoSEQ multiplex PCR; TCRdb's copy has only in-frame clones and leaves some out. That table supplies the V and J calls and clone size; D and trimming were determined from the DNA. Of 200,000 to 250,000 clones in the sample, approximately 90% were seen once. Sequencing used PBMCs or T cells enriched from blood (not recorded which). The receptor comes from a woman aged 30 to 39 with acute COVID-19. The V gene is TRBV6-6, the J gene TRBJ2-7; 7 bases agree with TRBD1. The CDR3 here is CASRYRTGNYEQYF. CDR3 DNA sequence: TGTGCCAGCAGGTATCGGACAGGCAACTACGAGCAGTACTTC.